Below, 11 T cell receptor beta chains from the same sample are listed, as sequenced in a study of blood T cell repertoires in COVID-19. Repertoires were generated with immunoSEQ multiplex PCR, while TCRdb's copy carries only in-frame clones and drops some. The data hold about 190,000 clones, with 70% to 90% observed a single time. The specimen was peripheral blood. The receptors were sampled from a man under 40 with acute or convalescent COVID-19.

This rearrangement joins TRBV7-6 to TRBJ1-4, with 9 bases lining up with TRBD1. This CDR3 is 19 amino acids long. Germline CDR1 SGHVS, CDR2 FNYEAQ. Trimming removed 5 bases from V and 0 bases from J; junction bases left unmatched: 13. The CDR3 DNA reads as TGTGCCAGCAGCCACGGACAGGGGTCAACTAAAACAACTAATGAAAAACTGTTTTTT. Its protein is CASSHGQGSTKTTNEKLFF.

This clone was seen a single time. The CDR3 here is CASSLQRGSQETQYF. CDR3 sequence (DNA): TGCGCCAGCAGCCTCCAGCGGGGGTCCCAAGAGACCCAGTACTTC. This rearrangement joins TRBV5-1 to TRBJ2-5, with TRBD2 identical over 8 bases. Germline loops: CDR1 SGHRS, CDR2 YFSETQ. V gave up 4 bases and J gave up 1 base; unmatched junction bases: 6. This CDR3 comprises 15 residues.

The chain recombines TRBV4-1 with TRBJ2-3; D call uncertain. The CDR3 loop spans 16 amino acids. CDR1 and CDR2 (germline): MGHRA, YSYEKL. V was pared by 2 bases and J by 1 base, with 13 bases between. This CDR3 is CASSQFVGSGTDTQYF. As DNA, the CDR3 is TGCGCCAGCAGCCAATTTGTCGGGTCGGGCACAGATACGCAGTATTTT.

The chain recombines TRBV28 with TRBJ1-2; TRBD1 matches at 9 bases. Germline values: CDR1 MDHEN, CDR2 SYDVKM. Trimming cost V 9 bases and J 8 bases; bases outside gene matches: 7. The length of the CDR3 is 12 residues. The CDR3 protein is CASEQGAQGYTF. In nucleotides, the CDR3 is TGTGCCAGTGAACAGGGGGCGCAGGGCTACACCTTC.

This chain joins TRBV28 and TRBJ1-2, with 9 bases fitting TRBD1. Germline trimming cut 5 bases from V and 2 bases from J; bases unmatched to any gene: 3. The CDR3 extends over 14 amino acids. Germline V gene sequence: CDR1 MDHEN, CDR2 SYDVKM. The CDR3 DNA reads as TGTGCCAGCAGTGGGACAGGGAAGAACTATGGCTACACCTTC. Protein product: CASSGTGKNYGYTF.

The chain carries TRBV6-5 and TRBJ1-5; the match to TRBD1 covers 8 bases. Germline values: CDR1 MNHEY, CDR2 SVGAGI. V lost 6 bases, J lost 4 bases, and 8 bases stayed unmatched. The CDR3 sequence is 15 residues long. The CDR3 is CASSPGGRWNQPQHF. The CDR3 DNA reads TGTGCCAGCAGCCCAGGGGGCAGGTGGAATCAGCCCCAGCATTTT.

This CDR3 is CASTWDRQSEKLFF. As DNA, the CDR3 is TGTGCCAGCACCTGGGACAGGCAATCTGAAAAACTGTTTTTT. This chain connects TRBV28 to TRBJ1-4, with TRBD1 identical over 8 bases. Germline V gene sequence: CDR1 MDHEN, CDR2 SYDVKM. V shed 7 bases and J 7 bases; nucleotides not matched to a gene: 8. The CDR3 runs 14 residues.

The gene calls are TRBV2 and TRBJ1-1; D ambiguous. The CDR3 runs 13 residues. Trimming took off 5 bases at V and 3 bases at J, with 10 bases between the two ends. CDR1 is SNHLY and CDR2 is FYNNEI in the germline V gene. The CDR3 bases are TGTGCCAGCAGTCCTAGGATGTACACTGAAGCTTTCTTT. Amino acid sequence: CASSPRMYTEAFF. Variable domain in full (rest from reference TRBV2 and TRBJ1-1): EPEVTQTPSHQVTQMGQEVILRCVPISNHLYFYWYRQILGQKVEFLVSFYNNEISEKSEIFDDQFSVERPDGSNFTLKIRSTKLEDSAMYFCASSPRMYTEAFFGQGTRLTVV.

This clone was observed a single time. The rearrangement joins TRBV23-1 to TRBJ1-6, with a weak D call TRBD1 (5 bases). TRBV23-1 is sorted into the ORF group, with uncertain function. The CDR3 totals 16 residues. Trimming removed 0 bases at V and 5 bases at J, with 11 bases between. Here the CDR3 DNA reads TGCGCCAGCAGTCAATCGAGAGACAGACATAATTCACCCCTCCACTTT. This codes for CASSQSRDRHNSPLHF.

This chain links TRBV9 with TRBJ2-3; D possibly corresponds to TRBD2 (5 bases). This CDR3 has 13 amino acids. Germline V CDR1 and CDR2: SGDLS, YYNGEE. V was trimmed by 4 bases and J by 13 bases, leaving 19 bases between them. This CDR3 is CASSPETRGKEYF. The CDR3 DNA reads TGTGCCAGCAGCCCAGAGACCCGGGGAAAGGAGTATTTT.

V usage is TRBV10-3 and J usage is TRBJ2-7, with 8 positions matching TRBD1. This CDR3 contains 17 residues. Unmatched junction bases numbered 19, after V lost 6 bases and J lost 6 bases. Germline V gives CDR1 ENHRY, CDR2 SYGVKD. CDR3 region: CAISLSPPGTGFSEQYF. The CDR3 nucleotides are TGTGCCATCAGCCTATCACCCCCCGGGACAGGTTTTTCCGAGCAGTACTTC.